This T cell receptor (beta chain) was recovered during a study of shared clonotypes between healthy human individuals (dated by TCRdb to the early 2020s). Background on the whole study: A couple of women and a few men aged 18 to 49 years were included in the cohort. Between about 0.85 and 8.9 billion PBMCs per donor were obtained by leukapheresis. To increase sequencing depth and limit assay-specific biases, different laboratories used diverse techniques to prepare libraries and sequence TCR repertoires. Blood TCR repertoires of about 5 healthy adults were deeply sequenced to estimate repertoire size and the extent of clonotype sharing between individuals. For each donor, three plates each were used for CD4 naive and CD4 memory, two plates were used for CD8 naive, and one plate was used for CD8 memory. Paper-wide results and their limitations: Naive subsets generally had larger estimated clonotype richness than memory subsets. Based on pairwise subsampling, the degree of clonotype sharing among donors was expected to be affected by sequencing depth. Sharing across several donors was observed for about 5% of naive CD4, 3.5% of naive CD8, 2% to 2.5% of memory CD4, and about 0.38% of memory CD8 clonotypes. Even with the large sequencing depth, rarefaction of the sorted-subset datasets indicated that sequencing was incomplete. Sampling was restricted to blood, and TCR repertoires in tissue are likely to differ from TCR repertoires in blood. Clonotypes shared by all four sorted-subset donors showed higher generation probabilities than non-shared clonotypes. The small number of donors limited the genetic and exposure-history diversity represented.

Using the deep immunoSEQ assay, TCR CDR3 regions were amplified from genomic DNA by multiplex PCR. Genomic DNA extracted from each cell subset was distributed evenly over all wells of several immunoSEQ 96-well plates, and each plate served as one replicate. For sorted subsets, each replicate PCR was loaded with about 200 ng genomic DNA, equivalent to 30,000 to 35,000 T cell genomes. The purified libraries were quantified using a Qubit 3.0 fluorometer, sized with a Bioanalyzer 2100, and then quantified again using the KAPA Library Quantification kit. Each immunoSEQ 96-well plate was sequenced on its own single-read 150-cycle Illumina NextSeq 550 flow cell. On the authors' methods: Because the immunoSEQ output included only junctional sequences and no quality scores, the filtering could not be the same as the filtering used for full-length reads. Sequences were annotated with PyIR, a Python wrapper for IgBLAST v1.9, using IMGT germline references to assign V/J genes and CDR3. Any read was removed if the V/J assignment was weak (E-value above 1e-6), the CDR3 was missing, or the read contained stop codons, out-of-frame junctions, or ambiguous translated residues. V3J clonotypes were defined as sequences sharing an identical inferred V gene, J gene, and CDR3 amino acid sequence. Percentage overlap between repertoires was computed as shared unique clonotypes divided by the size of the smaller repertoire. RTK rarefaction, the Chao1 estimator, and Recon v2.1 estimates of unobserved clonotypes were used to assess repertoire richness. For all TCRbeta clonotypes obtained by the gDNA method from a few donors, generation probabilities were computed with OLGA. TCRdb took this table from immuneACCESS and kept in-frame rearrangements with V and J called. Such tables lack part of the clones; where checked against another copy, unresolved V genes explain under half of the gap, and the rest is unexplained. V and J calls and clone size are given by that table; D and trimming were obtained from the DNA. For this sample there are around 1,900,000 clones; just over 90% appear just once. The ten largest make up approximately 1.7% of the sample.

CD8 naive samples were obtained by positive selection for CCR7 among CD45RO-negative cells, yielding a CD45RA+CCR7+ population from which TemRA cells were excluded. The donors were healthy, HIV-negative adults with no recently reported acute infections or vaccinations. Every donor was a Caucasian adult living in Nashville, Tennessee, USA. Blood was collected by leukapheresis, and PBMCs were isolated by Ficoll-Histopaque density gradient centrifugation and then cryopreserved in liquid nitrogen vapor phase. Purity and quantity of every magnetically sorted T cell population were checked by analytical flow cytometry. Genomic DNA was isolated from every sorted fraction and measured by UV absorbance on a Nanodrop 2000c. Notes on this clone: This receptor's antigen is unknown. No qualities accompany the bases; no much larger clone lies one base away.

Sample: naive CD8+ T cells from PBMCs. The sample's cell subset or site, from its label and the paper: CD45RA+CCR7+. This TCR derives from a man younger than 35 in good health. Some clones in this sample may be carry-over from other donors' samples.

The base sequence is TGTGCCAGCACCCCGAGTGGTGCAGGGAGTGTCCCTGAAGCTTTCTTT. Protein translation: CASTPSGAGSVPEAFF. This receptor chain uses TRBV9 and TRBJ1-1; TRBD1 is possibly the D segment (5 matching bases). The cysteine opens and the phenylalanine closes a CDR3 of 16 amino acids. Just the 48-base CDR3 DNA is kept, in frame starting at base 1. The germline ends are 24 bases apart after V is trimmed by 6 bases and J by 6 bases. For CDR1 and CDR2, the germline V gene lists SGDLS and YYNGEE.